This entry lists 17 T cell receptor beta chains sequenced from one sample in a study of regulatory T cells in long-lasting Graves disease. Building the TCR beta libraries relied on iRepertoire HTBI primers, and CDR3 regions underwent Arm-PCR. MiXCR was run by TCRdb on the multiplex PCR reads, yielding one entry per CDR3 protein. The sample yields over 450,000 distinct CDR3 sequences, approximately 12% seen once. Time point noted: newly diagnosed GD, antithyroid drugs for less than 3 months. Extracted RNA from PBMCs served as the source of the TCR library. The same specimen was also included in a second study, on T cells in Graves' hyperthyroidism and ophthalmopathy.

This specimen was peripheral blood mononuclear cells (PBMCs), taken at new diagnosis, from a patient treated with antithyroid drugs. The origin of the receptors is a woman aged 25 to 39 with Graves disease.

This clonotype came up many times. This chain connects TRBV11-1 to TRBJ2-7; 8 positions match TRBD1. Trimming took 8 bases from V and 4 from J; bases not matched to a gene: 7. Germline values: CDR1 SGHAT, CDR2 FQDESV (reference sequence). CDR3 length: 13 residues. CDR3 loop: CASGGQGGYEQYF. For the CDR3, the DNA is TGTGCCAGCGGTGGACAGGGTGGGTACGAGCAGTACTTC.

The chain has TRBV27 and TRBJ2-7; D is possibly TRBD1 (6 bases). The CDR3 is made up of 17 amino acids. CDR1 and CDR2 (germline): MNHEY, SMNVEV (reference sequence). Trimming took 5 bases from V and 0 from J, leaving 20 bases between them. The CDR3: CASSPARDTLTSYEQYF. The CDR3 region has the DNA TGTGCCAGCAGTCCGGCCCGGGACACCTTGACCTCCTACGAGCAGTACTTC.

This clonotype was seen at least ten times. V is TRBV11-3 and J is TRBJ1-1; 8 positions agree with TRBD1. The CDR3 runs to 15 residues. The germline gives CDR1 SGHNT, CDR2 YENEEA. V lost 6 bases, J lost 0 bases, and 6 bases stayed unmatched. CDR3 in amino acids: CASSPGDRLNTEAFF. CDR3 sequence (DNA): TGTGCCAGCAGTCCGGGGGACAGGCTGAACACTGAAGCTTTCTTT.

This clonotype was counted ten times or more. This rearrangement joins TRBV2 to TRBJ2-5; 7 bases fit TRBD2. V shed 5 bases and J 4 bases; nucleotides not matched to a gene: 4. Looked up from germline, CDR1 is SNHLY and CDR2 is FYNNEI. This CDR3 is 13 amino acids long. Here the CDR3 reads CASSPTSAETQYF. Written as DNA, the CDR3 is TGTGCCAGCAGTCCTACTAGCGCAGAGACCCAGTACTTC.

This clonotype came up once. One base away lies a much larger clone, so this may be a sequencing read error. The rearrangement joins TRBV7-9 to TRBJ1-4, with a possible D match to TRBD1 (5 bases). The germline V gene has CDR1 SEHNR and CDR2 FQNEAQ (reference sequence). CDR3 length equals 15 residues. The CDR3 DNA is TGTGCCAGCAGTCCCACAGGTCTACAGAGGGAAAAACCGTTTTTT. It specifies CASSPTGLQREKPFF.

The table lists this clonotype with many counts. The chain joins TRBV11-2 to TRBJ2-5; D gene ambiguous. Between the trimmed V and J ends, which lost 5 bases and 5 bases, there was a span of 18 bases. Germline V gene data show CDR1 as SGHAT and CDR2 as FQNNGV. The CDR3 has 15 residues. CDR3 sequence (DNA): TGTGCCAGCAGCCGAGGCCTGACCCAAGGGGAGACCCAGTACTTC. As protein: CASSRGLTQGETQYF.

This clonotype was seen a handful of times. The genes are TRBV10-3 and TRBJ2-7; D ambiguous. V was clipped by 6 bases and J by 3 bases, with 15 bases between them. CDR1 and CDR2 from the germline V gene are ENHRY and SYGVKD. The CDR3 has 14 amino acids. The CDR3: CAISAPHSGYEQYF. The CDR3, as DNA: TGTGCCATCAGCGCCCCACACTCGGGCTACGAGCAGTACTTC.

This clonotype was observed at least ten times. The gene calls are TRBV7-9 and TRBJ2-3; D remains unclear. The CDR3 runs 14 residues. Trimming shortened V by 4 bases and J by 7 bases, and 15 bases separated the two germline ends. Germline V CDR1 and CDR2: SEHNR, FQNEAQ (reference sequence). CDR3 sequence reads: CASSSRIGQYTQYF. The CDR3 DNA reads TGTGCCAGCAGCTCTCGCATTGGCCAATATACGCAGTATTTT. Looking up the rest from reference TRBV7-9 and TRBJ2-3 gives the full variable domain: DTGVSQNPRHKITKRGQNVTFRCDPISEHNRLYWYRQTLGQGPEFLTYFQNEAQLEKSRLLSDRFSAERPKGSFSTLEIQRTEQGDSAMYLCASSSRIGQYTQYFGPGTRLTVL.

In its sample, this clonotype was seen many times. V usage is TRBV20-1 and J usage is TRBJ2-7; no clear D gene. The V gene's germline CDR1 is DFQATT and CDR2 SNEGSKA (reference sequence). V lost 1 base to trimming and J lost 4 bases, with 8 bases between them. The CDR3 spans 12 residues. CDR3 in amino acids: CSARVGVYEQYF. CDR3 DNA: TGCAGTGCTAGAGTCGGTGTTTACGAGCAGTACTTC.

Only a few counts were recorded for this clonotype. The rearrangement links TRBV20-1 to TRBJ2-4, with TRBD1 as a possible D gene (5 bases). Germline V gene lookup returns CDR1 DFQATT and CDR2 SNEGSKA (reference sequence). The CDR3 totals 13 residues. Deletions cut 2 bases from V and 12 bases from J, with 17 bases between. CDR3 coding DNA: TGCAGTGCTAGACAGGGCCCTCAGCTTACTCAGTACTTC. Amino acids: CSARQGPQLTQYF.

This clonotype showed up many times. The chain is built from TRBV13 and TRBJ1-4; no clear D gene. Trimming took off 5 bases at V and 11 bases at J, with 15 bases between the two ends. The V gene's germline CDR1 is PRHDT and CDR2 FYEKMQ (reference sequence). The CDR3 loop spans 13 amino acids. The CDR3 coding sequence is TGTGCCAGCAGCCAAGGCCCCTTGGCTAAACTGTTTTTT. Its protein product is CASSQGPLAKLFF.

This clonotype was seen a few times. The gene calls are TRBV6-2 or TRBV6-3 and TRBJ2-3, with a possible D match to TRBD1 (5 bases). Trimming removed 8 bases from V and 5 bases from J, with 20 bases in between. Germline-derived CDR1 and CDR2 are MNHEY and SVGEGT. The length of the CDR3 is 15 residues. Written as DNA, the CDR3 is TGTGCCAGCCACCTGGCCTGGGGCCTCCTAGATACGCAGTATTTT. The encoded protein is CASHLAWGLLDTQYF.

This clonotype was detected only a few times. The chain has TRBV15 and TRBJ2-2; D ambiguous. CDR1 is LNHNV, CDR2 YYDKDF, per germline (reference sequence). The CDR3 has 13 amino acids. Trimming left V 0 bases short and J 6 bases short, with 5 bases between. CDR3 sequence (DNA): TGTGCCACCAGCAGAGATCTCGCCGGGGAGCTGTTTTTT. Translated: CATSRDLAGELFF.

At least ten counts were recorded for this clonotype. The chain carries TRBV30 and TRBJ2-2, with 10 positions matching TRBD2. Germline CDR1 reads GTSNPN; CDR2 reads SVGIG (reference sequence). This CDR3 is 18 amino acids long. The J segment lost 3 bases and the V segment lost 2 bases, leaving 12 bases of the junction unmatched. CDR3 nucleotides: TGTGCCTGGAGTACCGGGACTAGCGCGTTTATGGACACCGGGGAGCTGTTTTTT. Residues: CAWSTGTSAFMDTGELFF.

In this sample, this clonotype turned up many times. This chain joins TRBV11-2 and TRBJ2-5; D call uncertain. The CDR3 sequence is 14 residues long. Per the germline V gene, CDR1 is SGHAT and CDR2 is FQNNGV. V was pared by 5 bases and J by 5 bases, with 15 bases between. In nucleotides, the CDR3 is TGTGCCAGCAGCGCCGGGCCTAATAGGGAGACCCAGTACTTC. Protein: CASSAGPNRETQYF.

This clonotype was observed many times. This chain joins TRBV15 and TRBJ1-1, with 9 bases fitting TRBD1. CDR3 length: 15 residues. CDR1 LNHNV and CDR2 YYDKDF come from the germline V gene (reference sequence). The V segment lost 3 bases and the J segment 2 bases; nucleotides outside the gene matches: 4. This chain's CDR3 is CATSRTGQGNTEAFF. CDR3 coding DNA: TGTGCCACCAGCAGGACGGGACAGGGAAACACTGAAGCTTTCTTT.

This clonotype was picked up a small number of times. The chain combines TRBV19 with TRBJ1-1, with D possibly being TRBD1 (6 bases). Germline V gene data show CDR1 as LNHDA and CDR2 as SQIVND (reference sequence). V gave up 5 bases and J gave up 6 bases, with 16 bases separating them. CDR3 length: 14 amino acids. CDR3 coding DNA: TGTGCCAGTAGTGCAACGAGGGGGTTCGCTGAAGCTTTCTTT. This codes for CASSATRGFAEAFF.